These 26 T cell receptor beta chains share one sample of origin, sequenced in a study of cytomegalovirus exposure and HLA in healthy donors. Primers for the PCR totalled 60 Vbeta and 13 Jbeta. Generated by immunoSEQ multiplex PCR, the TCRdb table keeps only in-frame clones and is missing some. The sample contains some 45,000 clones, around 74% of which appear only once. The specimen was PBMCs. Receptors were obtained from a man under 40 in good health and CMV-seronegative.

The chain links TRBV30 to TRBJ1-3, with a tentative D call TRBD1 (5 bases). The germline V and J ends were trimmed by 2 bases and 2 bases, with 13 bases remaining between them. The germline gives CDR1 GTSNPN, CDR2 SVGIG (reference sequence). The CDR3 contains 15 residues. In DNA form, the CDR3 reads TGTGCCTGGAGTAGGGACTCGGGTGCTGGAAACACCATATATTTT. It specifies CAWSRDSGAGNTIYF.

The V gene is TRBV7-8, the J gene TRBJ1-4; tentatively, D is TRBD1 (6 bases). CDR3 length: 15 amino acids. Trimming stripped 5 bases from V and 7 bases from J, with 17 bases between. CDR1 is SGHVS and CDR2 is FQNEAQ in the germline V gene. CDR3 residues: CASSPAPKGGEKLFF. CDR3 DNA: TGTGCCAGCAGCCCCGCCCCCAAAGGGGGTGAAAAACTGTTTTTT.

CDR3 in DNA: TGTGCCAGCAGTGAGGGGACATTAAGCTCCTACGAGCAGTACTTC. It codes for CASSEGTLSSYEQYF. The chain links TRBV2 to TRBJ2-7; D possibly corresponds to TRBD1 (6 bases). This CDR3 has 15 residues. Germline loops: CDR1 SNHLY, CDR2 FYNNEI. V lost 3 bases, J lost 0 bases, and 12 bases lay in between. The full variable domain, with the rest looked up from reference TRBV2 and TRBJ2-7, is EPEVTQTPSHQVTQMGQEVILRCVPISNHLYFYWYRQILGQKVEFLVSFYNNEISEKSEIFDDQFSVERPDGSNFTLKIRSTKLEDSAMYFCASSEGTLSSYEQYFGPGTRLTVT.

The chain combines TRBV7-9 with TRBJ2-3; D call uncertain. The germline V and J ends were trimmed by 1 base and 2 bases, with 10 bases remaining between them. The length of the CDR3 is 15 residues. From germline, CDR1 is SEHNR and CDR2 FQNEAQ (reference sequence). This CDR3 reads CASSLDYRDTDTQYF. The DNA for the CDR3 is TGTGCCAGCAGCTTAGACTACCGTGACACAGATACGCAGTATTTT. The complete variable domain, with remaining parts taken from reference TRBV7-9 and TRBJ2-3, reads DTGVSQNPRHKITKRGQNVTFRCDPISEHNRLYWYRQTLGQGPEFLTYFQNEAQLEKSRLLSDRFSAERPKGSFSTLEIQRTEQGDSAMYLCASSLDYRDTDTQYFGPGTRLTVL.

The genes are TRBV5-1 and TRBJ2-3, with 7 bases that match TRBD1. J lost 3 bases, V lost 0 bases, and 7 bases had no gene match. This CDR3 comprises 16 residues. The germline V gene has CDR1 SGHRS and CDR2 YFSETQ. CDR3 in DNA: TGCGCCAGCAGCTTGGGACAGGGACAGAGTACAGATACGCAGTATTTT. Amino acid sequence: CASSLGQGQSTDTQYF.

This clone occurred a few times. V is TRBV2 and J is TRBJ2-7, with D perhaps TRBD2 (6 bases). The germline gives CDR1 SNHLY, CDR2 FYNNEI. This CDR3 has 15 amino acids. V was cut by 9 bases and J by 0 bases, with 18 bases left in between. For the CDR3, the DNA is TGTGCCAGTACACACTCGGCGGGGAGCTCCTACGAGCAGTACTTC. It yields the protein CASTHSAGSSYEQYF.

Written as DNA, the CDR3 is TGTGCCAGCACCTCAGGGGTAAATGAGCAGTTCTTC. It translates to CASTSGVNEQFF. The chain combines TRBV6-5 with TRBJ2-1, with D perhaps TRBD1 (6 bases). V was clipped by 7 bases and J by 7 bases, with 11 bases between them. The germline V gene has CDR1 MNHEY and CDR2 SVGAGI. CDR3 length equals 12 residues.

Written as DNA, the CDR3 is TGTGCCAGCAGCGTAGGACAGCATCAAGAGACCCAGTACTTC. Its translation: CASSVGQHQETQYF. The V gene is TRBV9, the J gene TRBJ2-5, with D perhaps TRBD1 (5 bases). This CDR3 is 14 amino acids long. Germline CDR1 and CDR2: SGDLS and YYNGEE. The V end lost 0 bases, the J end lost 2 bases, and 8 bases lay between the germline ends. Looking up the rest from reference TRBV9 and TRBJ2-5 gives the full variable domain: DSGVTQTPKHLITATGQRVTLRCSPRSGDLSVYWYQQSLDQGLQFLIQYYNGEERAKGNILERFSAQQFPDLHSELNLSSLELGDSALYFCASSVGQHQETQYFGPGTRLLVL.

CDR3 amino acids: CASSLAVQETQYF. The CDR3 DNA is TGTGCCAGCAGCCTGGCCGTCCAAGAGACCCAGTACTTC. The chain employs TRBV5-4 and TRBJ2-5; D call uncertain. Germline lookup yields CDR1 SGHNT and CDR2 YYREEE (reference sequence). The CDR3 covers 13 residues. V lost 4 bases to trimming and J lost 1 base, with 8 bases between them.

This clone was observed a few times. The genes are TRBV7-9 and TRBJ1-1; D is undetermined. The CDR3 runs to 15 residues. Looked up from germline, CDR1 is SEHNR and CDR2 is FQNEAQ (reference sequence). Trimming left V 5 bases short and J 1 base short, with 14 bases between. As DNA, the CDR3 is TGTGCCAGCAGCCCACCACTTGTAAGGAACACTGAAGCTTTCTTT. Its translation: CASSPPLVRNTEAFF.

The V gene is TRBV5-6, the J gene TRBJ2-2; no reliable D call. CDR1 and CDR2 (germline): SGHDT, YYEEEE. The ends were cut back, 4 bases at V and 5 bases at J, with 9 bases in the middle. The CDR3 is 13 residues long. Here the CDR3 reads CASSITRTGELFF. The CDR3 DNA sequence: TGTGCCAGCAGCATCACCAGGACCGGGGAGCTGTTTTTT.

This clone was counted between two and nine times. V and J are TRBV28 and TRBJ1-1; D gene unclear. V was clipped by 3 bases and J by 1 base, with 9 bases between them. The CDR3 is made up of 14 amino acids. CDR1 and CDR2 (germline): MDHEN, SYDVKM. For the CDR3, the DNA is TGTGCCAGCAGTTTGGGCACTTCGAACACTGAAGCTTTCTTT. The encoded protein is CASSLGTSNTEAFF.

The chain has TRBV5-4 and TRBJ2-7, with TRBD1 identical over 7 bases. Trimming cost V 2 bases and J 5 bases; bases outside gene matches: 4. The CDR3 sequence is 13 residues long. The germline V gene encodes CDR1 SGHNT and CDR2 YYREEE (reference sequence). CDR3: CASSLSQGNEQYF. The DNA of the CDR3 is TGTGCCAGCAGCTTATCACAGGGGAACGAGCAGTACTTC.

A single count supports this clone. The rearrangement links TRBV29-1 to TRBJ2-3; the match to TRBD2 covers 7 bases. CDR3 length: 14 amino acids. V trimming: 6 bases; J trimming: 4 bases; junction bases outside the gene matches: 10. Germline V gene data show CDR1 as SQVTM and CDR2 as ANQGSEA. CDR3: CSVPPGGGPDTQYF. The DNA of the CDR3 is TGCAGCGTCCCGCCGGGGGGAGGCCCAGATACGCAGTATTTT.

The CDR3 region has the DNA TGTGCCAGCAGCTTAGCCAGGCTGGGGGCGCGGTTCGACGCCGGGGAGCTGTTTTTT. Translating gives CASSLARLGARFDAGELFF. The V call is TRBV7-9, the J call TRBJ2-2; TRBD1 might be the D (6 bases). CDR1 and CDR2 from the germline V gene are SEHNR and FQNEAQ (reference sequence). V lost 0 bases to trimming and J lost 6 bases, with 23 bases between them. The length of the CDR3 is 19 residues.

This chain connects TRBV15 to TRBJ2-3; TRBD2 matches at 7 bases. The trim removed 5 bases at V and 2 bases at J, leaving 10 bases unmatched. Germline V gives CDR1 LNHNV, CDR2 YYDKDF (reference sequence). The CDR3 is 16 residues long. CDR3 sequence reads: CATSSRRAGPTDTQYF. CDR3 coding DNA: TGTGCCACCAGCTCCCGCAGAGCGGGACCCACAGATACGCAGTATTTT.

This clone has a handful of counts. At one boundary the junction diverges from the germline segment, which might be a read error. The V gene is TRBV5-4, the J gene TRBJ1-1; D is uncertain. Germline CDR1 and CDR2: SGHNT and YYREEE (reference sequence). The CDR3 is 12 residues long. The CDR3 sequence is CASSLATSGPVF. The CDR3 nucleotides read TGTGCCAGCAGCTTGGCCACGAGCGGGCCGGTCTTT.

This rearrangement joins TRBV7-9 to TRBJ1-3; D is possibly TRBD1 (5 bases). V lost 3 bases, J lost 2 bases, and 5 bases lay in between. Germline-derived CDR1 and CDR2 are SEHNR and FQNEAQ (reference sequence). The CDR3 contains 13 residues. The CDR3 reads CASSLDTGNTIYF. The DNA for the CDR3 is TGTGCCAGCAGCTTGGACACTGGAAACACCATATATTTT.

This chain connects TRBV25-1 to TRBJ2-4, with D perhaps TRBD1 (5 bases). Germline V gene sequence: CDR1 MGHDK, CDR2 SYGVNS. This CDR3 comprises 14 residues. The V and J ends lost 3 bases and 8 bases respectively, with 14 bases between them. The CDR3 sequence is CASSDDSLLDIQYF. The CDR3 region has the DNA TGTGCCAGCAGTGATGACAGTTTACTTGACATTCAGTACTTC.

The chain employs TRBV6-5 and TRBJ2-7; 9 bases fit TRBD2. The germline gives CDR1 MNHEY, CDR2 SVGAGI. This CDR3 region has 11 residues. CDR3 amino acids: CASGRNYEQYF. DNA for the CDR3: TGTGCAAGCGGGAGGAATTACGAGCAGTACTTC.

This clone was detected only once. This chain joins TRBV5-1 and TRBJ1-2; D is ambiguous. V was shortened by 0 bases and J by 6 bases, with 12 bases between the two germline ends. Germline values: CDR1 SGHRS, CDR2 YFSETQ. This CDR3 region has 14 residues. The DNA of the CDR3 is TGCGCCAGCAGCTTGGTTGGAGGGCCGGATGGCTACACCTTC. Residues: CASSLVGGPDGYTF.

CDR3 coding DNA: TGCGCCAGCAGCTTGTCCGGGGCCAAAAACATTCAGTACTTC. This sequence encodes CASSLSGAKNIQYF. The chain has TRBV5-1 and TRBJ2-4; D not certain. CDR1 is SGHRS and CDR2 is YFSETQ in the germline V gene. The CDR3 has 14 residues. V gave up 1 base and J gave up 1 base, with 6 bases separating them.

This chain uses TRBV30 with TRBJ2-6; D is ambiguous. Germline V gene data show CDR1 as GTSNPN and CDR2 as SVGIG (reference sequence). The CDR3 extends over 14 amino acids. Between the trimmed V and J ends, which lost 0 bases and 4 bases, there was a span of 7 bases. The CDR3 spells CAWSVVQGANVLTF. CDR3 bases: TGTGCCTGGAGTGTAGTTCAGGGGGCCAACGTCCTGACTTTC.

CDR3 bases: TGTGCCAGCAGCTTATTGTCCGGGGAAGAGACCCAGTACTTC. This sequence encodes CASSLLSGEETQYF. V and J are TRBV7-9 and TRBJ2-5, with D possibly TRBD2 on 5 matching bases. The CDR3 sequence is 14 residues long. V lost 2 bases and J lost 3, with 10 bases in between. Germline assignment: CDR1 SEHNR and CDR2 FQNEAQ (reference sequence).

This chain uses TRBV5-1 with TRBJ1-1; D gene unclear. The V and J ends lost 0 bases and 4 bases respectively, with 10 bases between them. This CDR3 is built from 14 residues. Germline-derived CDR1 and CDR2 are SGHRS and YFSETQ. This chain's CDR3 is CASSLVGEATEAFF. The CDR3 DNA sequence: TGCGCCAGCAGCTTGGTTGGGGAGGCCACTGAAGCTTTCTTT.

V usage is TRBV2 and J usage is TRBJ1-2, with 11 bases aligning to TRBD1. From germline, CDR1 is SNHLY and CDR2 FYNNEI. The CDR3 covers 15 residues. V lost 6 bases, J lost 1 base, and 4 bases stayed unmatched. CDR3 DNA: TGTGCCAGCAGCACAGGGACAGGGGGTAACTATGGCTACACCTTC. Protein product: CASSTGTGGNYGYTF.